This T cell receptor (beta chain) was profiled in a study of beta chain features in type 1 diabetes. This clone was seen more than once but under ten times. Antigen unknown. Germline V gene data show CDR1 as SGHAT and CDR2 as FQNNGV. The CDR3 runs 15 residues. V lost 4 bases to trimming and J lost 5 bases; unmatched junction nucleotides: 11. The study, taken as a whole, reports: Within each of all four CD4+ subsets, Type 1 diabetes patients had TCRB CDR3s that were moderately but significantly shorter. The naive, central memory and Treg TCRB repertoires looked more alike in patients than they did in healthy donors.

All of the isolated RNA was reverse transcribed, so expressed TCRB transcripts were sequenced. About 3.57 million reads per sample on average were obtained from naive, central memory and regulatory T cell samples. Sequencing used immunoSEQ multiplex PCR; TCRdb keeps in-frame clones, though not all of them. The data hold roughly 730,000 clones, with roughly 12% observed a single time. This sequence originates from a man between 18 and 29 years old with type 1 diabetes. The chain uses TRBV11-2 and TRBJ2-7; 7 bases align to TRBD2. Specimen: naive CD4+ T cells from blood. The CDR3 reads CASSSQWGGIDEQYF. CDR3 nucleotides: TGTGCCAGCAGCTCCCAGTGGGGGGGTATCGACGAGCAGTACTTC.